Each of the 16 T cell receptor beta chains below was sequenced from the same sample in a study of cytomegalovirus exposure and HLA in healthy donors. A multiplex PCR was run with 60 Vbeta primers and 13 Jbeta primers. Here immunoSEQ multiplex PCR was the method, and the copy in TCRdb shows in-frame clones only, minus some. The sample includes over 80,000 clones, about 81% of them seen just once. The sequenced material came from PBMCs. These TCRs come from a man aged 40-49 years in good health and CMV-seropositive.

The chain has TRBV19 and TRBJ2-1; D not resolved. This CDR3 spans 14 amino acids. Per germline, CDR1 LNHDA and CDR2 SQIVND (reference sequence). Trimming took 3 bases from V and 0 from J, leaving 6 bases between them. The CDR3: CASSIYSSYNEQFF. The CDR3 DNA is TGTGCCAGTAGTATTTATAGCTCCTACAATGAGCAGTTCTTC.

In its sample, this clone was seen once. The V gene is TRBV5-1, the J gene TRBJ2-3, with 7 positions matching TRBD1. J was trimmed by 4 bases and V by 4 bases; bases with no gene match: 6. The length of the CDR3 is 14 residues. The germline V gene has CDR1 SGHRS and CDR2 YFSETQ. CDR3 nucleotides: TGCGCCAGCAGCGATAGACAGGGCCCAGATACGCAGTATTTT. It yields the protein CASSDRQGPDTQYF.

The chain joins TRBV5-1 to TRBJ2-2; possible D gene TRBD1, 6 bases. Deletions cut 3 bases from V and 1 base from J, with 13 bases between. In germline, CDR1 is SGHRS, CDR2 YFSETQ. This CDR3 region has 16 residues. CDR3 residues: CASSSPHRENTGELFF. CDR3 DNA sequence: TGCGCCAGCAGCTCGCCCCACAGGGAGAACACCGGGGAGCTGTTTTTT. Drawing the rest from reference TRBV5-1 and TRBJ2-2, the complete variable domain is KAGVTQTPRYLIKTRGQQVTLSCSPISGHRSVSWYQQTPGQGLQFLFEYFSETQRNKGNFPGRFSGRQFSNSRSEMNVSTLELGDSALYLCASSSPHRENTGELFFGEGSRLTVL.

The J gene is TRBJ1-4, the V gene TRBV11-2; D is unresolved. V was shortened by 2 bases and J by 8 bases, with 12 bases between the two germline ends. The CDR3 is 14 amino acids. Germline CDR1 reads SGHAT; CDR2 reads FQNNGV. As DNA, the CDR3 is TGTGCCAGCAGCTTAAACGGGAGGCAGGAAAAACTGTTTTTT. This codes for CASSLNGRQEKLFF.

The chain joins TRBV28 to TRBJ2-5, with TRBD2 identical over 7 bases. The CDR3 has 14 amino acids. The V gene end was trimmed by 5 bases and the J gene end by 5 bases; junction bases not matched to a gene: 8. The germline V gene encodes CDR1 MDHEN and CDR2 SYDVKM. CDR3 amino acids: CASSPGAGWETQYF. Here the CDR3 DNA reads TGTGCCAGCAGTCCGGGAGCGGGATGGGAGACCCAGTACTTC.

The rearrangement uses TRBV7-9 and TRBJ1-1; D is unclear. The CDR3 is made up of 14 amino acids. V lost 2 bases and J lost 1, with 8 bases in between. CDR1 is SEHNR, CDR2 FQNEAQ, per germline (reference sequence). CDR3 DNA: TGTGCCAGCAGCTTATATTCAGGGAACACTGAAGCTTTCTTT. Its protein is CASSLYSGNTEAFF.

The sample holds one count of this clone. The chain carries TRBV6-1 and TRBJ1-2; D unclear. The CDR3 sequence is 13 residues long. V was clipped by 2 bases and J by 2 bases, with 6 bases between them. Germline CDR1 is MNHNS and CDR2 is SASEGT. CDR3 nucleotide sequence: TGTGCCAGCAGTGAAAGGCGGAACTATGGCTACACCTTC. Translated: CASSERRNYGYTF.

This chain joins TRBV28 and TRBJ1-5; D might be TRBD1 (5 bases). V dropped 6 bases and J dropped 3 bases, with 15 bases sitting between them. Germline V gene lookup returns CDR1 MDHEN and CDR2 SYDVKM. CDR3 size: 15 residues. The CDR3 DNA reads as TGTGCCAGCAGCCATTTTTACAGGTTCAATCAGCCCCAGCATTTT. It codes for CASSHFYRFNQPQHF.

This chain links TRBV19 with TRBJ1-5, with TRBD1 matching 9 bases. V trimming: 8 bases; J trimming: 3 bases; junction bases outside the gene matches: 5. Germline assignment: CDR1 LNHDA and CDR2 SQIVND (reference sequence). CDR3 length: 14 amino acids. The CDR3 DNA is TGTGCCAGTGGACAGGGGCGATTCAATCAGCCCCAGCATTTT. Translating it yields CASGQGRFNQPQHF.

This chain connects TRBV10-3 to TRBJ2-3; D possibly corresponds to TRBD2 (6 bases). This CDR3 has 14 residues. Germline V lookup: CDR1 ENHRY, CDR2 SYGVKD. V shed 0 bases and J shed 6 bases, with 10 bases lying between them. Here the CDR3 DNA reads TGTGCCATCAGTGAGTCGGACGGAGGGGATACGCAGTATTTT. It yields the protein CAISESDGGDTQYF.

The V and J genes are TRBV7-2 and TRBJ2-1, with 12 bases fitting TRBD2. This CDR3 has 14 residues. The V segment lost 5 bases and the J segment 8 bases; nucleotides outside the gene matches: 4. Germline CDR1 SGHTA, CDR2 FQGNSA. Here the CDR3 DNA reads TGTGCCAGCAGCCGACTAGCGGGAGCGGATGAGCAGTTCTTC. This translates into CASSRLAGADEQFF.

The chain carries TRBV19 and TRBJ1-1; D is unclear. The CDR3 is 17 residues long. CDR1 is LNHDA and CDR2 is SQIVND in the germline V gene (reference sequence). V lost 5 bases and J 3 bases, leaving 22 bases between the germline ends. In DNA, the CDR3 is TGTGCCAGTAGTTATGGAGGAAGGGCGGGTAAGGACACTGAAGCTTTCTTT. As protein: CASSYGGRAGKDTEAFF. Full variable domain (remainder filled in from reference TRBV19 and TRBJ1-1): DGGITQSPKYLFRKEGQNVTLSCEQNLNHDAMYWYRQDPGQGLRLIYYSQIVNDFQKGDIAEGYSVSREKKESFPLTVTSAQKNPTAFYLCASSYGGRAGKDTEAFFGQGTRLTVV.

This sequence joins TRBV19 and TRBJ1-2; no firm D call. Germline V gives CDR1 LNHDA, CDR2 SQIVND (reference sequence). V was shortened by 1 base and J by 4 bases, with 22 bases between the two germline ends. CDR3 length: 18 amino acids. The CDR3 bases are TGTGCCAGTAGTATAGTGGGAGGAGAGAGAAGTACCACCTATGGCTACACCTTC. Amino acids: CASSIVGGERSTTYGYTF. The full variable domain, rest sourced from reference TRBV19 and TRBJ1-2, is DGGITQSPKYLFRKEGQNVTLSCEQNLNHDAMYWYRQDPGQGLRLIYYSQIVNDFQKGDIAEGYSVSREKKESFPLTVTSAQKNPTAFYLCASSIVGGERSTTYGYTFGSGTRLTVV.

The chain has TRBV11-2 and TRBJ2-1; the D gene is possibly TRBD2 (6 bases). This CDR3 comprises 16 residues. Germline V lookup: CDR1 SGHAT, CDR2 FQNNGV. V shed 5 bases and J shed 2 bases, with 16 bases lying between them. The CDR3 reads CASSRLAELAYNEQFF. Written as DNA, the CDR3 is TGTGCCAGCAGCCGATTAGCGGAGCTCGCCTACAATGAGCAGTTCTTC.

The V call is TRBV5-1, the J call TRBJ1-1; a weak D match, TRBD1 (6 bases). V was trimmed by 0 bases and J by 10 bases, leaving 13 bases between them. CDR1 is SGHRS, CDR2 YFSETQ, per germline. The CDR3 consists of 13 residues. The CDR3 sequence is CASSLDWQGRAFF. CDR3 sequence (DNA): TGCGCCAGCAGCTTGGATTGGCAGGGGAGAGCTTTCTTT. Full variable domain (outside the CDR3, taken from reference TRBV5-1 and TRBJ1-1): KAGVTQTPRYLIKTRGQQVTLSCSPISGHRSVSWYQQTPGQGLQFLFEYFSETQRNKGNFPGRFSGRQFSNSRSEMNVSTLELGDSALYLCASSLDWQGRAFFGQGTRLTVV.

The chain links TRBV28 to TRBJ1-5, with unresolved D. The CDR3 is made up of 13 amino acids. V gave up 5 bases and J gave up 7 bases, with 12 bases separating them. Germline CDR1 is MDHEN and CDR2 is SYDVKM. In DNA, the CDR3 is TGTGCCAGCAGTCCGAATCTCCGGCAGCCCCAGCATTTT. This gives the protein CASSPNLRQPQHF.